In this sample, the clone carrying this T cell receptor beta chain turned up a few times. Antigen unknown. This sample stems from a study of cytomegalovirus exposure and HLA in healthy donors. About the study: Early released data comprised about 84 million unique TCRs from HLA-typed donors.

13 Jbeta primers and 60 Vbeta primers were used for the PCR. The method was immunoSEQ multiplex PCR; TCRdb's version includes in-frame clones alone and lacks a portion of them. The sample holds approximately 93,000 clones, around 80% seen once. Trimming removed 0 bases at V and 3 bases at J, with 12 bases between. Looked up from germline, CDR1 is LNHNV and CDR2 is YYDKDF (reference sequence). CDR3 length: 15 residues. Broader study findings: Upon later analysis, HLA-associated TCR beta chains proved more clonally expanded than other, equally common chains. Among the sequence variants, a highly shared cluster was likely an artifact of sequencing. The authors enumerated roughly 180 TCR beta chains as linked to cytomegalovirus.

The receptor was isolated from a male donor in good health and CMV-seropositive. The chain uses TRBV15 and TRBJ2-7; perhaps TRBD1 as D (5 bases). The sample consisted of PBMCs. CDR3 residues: CATSRDGLGVYEQYF. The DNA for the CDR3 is TGTGCCACCAGCAGAGATGGCTTAGGGGTCTACGAGCAGTACTTC. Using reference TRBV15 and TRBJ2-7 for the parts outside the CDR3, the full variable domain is DAMVIQNPRYQVTQFGKPVTLSCSQTLNHNVMYWYQQKSSQAPKLLFHYYDKDFNNEADTPDNFQSRRPNTSFCFLDIRSPGLGDTAMYLCATSRDGLGVYEQYFGPGTRLTVT.